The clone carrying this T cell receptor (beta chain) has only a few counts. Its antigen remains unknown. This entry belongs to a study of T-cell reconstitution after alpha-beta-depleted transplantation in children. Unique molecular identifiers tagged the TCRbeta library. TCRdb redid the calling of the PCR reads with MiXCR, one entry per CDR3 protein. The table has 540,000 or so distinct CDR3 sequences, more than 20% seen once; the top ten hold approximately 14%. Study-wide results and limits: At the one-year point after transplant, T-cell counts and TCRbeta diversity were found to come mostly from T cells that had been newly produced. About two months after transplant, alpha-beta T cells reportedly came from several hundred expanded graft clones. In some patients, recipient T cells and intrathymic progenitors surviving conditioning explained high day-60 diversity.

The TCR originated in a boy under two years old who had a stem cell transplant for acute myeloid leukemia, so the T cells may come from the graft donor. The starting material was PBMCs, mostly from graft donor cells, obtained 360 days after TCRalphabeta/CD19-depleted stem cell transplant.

The CDR3 region has the DNA TGCAGTGCTAGTACAGAGAGCATTCAGTACTTC. Its protein is CSASTESIQYF. V usage is TRBV20-1 and J usage is TRBJ2-4; D uncertain. Germline CDR1 DFQATT, CDR2 SNEGSKA (reference sequence). The CDR3 spans 11 residues. Trimming pared 3 bases from V and 9 bases from J, leaving 9 bases between.